This record concerns one T cell receptor (beta chain) sequence. This entry is derived from a study of blood T cell repertoires in COVID-19. The repertoire was sequenced with immunoSEQ multiplex PCR; TCRdb's copy has only in-frame clones and lacks some. In the table there are some 210,000 clones, 80% to 85% of which are singletons. Sequences were obtained from peripheral blood. The sequence was collected from a human donor in a cohort sampled during active COVID-19.

The CDR3 region has the DNA TGTGCCAGCAGTTACGACAGCCGAACGAACACTGAAGCTTTCTTT. It yields the protein CASSYDSRTNTEAFF. This sequence joins TRBV6-5 and TRBJ1-1; D possibly corresponds to TRBD1 (5 bases). This CDR3 spans 15 amino acids. V was trimmed by 2 bases and J by 1 base, leaving 11 bases between them. CDR1 MNHEY and CDR2 SVGAGI come from the germline V gene.